The source of this TCR beta chain is a study of response to subunit inactivated influenza vaccine. Points from the study as a whole: Every seasonal influenza vaccination brings in few new T cells, the authors suggested.

TCRdb used MiXCR to reprocess the RT-PCR reads, holding one entry per CDR3 protein. In the table there are more than 200,000 distinct CDR3 sequences, 9% to 15% of which are singletons. CDR1 is SGHDT, CDR2 YYEEEE, per germline. The CDR3 sequence is 13 residues long. Trimming pared 4 bases from V and 5 bases from J, leaving 12 bases between. As concerns this clonotype: What it recognizes is unknown.

Here the sequenced sample was non-naive T cells sorted from PBMCs, taken less than 15 days before vaccination. J is TRBJ2-5 and V is TRBV5-6; D is uncertain. This TCR came from a man aged 45-60 years who received an inactivated influenza vaccine. The CDR3 region has the DNA TGTGCCAGCAGCCCCGGAATGGGCGAGACCCAGTACTTC. Translating it yields CASSPGMGETQYF.